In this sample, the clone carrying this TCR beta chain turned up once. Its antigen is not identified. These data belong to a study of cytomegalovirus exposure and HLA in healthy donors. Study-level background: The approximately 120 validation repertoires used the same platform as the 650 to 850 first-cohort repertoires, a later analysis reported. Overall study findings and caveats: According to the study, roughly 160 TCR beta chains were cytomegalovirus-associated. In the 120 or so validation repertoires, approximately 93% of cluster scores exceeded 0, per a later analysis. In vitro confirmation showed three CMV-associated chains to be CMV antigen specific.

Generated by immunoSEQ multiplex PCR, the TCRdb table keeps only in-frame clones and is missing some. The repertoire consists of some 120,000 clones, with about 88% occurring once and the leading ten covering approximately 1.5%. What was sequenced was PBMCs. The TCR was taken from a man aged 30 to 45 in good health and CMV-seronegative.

The CDR3, as DNA: TGTGCCAGTAGTATGGCCGGGGGGGACCAGTACTTC. Amino acids: CASSMAGGDQYF. The chain links TRBV19 to TRBJ2-5, with TRBD2 identical over 8 bases. CDR1 is LNHDA and CDR2 is SQIVND in the germline V gene (reference sequence). V lost 3 bases and J lost 10; bases outside the gene matches: 4. The CDR3 length is 12 residues. Filled out from reference TRBV19 and TRBJ2-5, the complete variable domain reads DGGITQSPKYLFRKEGQNVTLSCEQNLNHDAMYWYRQDPGQGLRLIYYSQIVNDFQKGDIAEGYSVSREKKESFPLTVTSAQKNPTAFYLCASSMAGGDQYFGPGTRLLVL.